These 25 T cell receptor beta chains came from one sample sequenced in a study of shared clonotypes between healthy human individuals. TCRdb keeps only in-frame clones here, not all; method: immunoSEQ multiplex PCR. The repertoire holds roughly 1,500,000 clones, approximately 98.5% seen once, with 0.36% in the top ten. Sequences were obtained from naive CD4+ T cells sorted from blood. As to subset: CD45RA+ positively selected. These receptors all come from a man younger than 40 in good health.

This CDR3 reads CASSLVREGYNEQFF. CDR3 nucleotides: TGTGCCAGCAGCTTAGTCCGGGAGGGTTACAATGAGCAGTTCTTC. The chain is built from TRBV13 and TRBJ2-1, with TRBD2 matching over 8 bases. This CDR3 spans 15 amino acids. Per the germline V gene, CDR1 is PRHDT and CDR2 is FYEKMQ (reference sequence). The ends lost 1 base at V and 4 bases at J; junction bases unmatched: 3.

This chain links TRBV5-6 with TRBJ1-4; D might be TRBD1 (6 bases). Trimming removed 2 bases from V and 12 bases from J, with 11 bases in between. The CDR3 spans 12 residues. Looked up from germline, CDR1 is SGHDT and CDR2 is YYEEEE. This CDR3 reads CASSLVRGELFF. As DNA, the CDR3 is TGTGCCAGCAGCTTAGTAAGGGGGGAACTGTTTTTT.

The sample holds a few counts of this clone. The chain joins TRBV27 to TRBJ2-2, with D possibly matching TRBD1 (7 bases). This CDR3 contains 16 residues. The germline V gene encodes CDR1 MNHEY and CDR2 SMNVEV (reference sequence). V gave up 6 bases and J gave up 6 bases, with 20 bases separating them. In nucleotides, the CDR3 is TGTGCCAGCAGAAGGACGTCAGGGGGGTTGGCCGGGGAGCTGTTTTTT. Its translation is CASRRTSGGLAGELFF.

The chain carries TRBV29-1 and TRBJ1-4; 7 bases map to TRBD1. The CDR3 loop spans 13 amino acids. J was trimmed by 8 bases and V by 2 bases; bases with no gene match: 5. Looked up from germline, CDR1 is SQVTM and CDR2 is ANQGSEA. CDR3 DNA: TGCAGCGTTGAAAGGACAGGAGGCGAAAAACTGTTTTTT. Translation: CSVERTGGEKLFF.

In DNA, the CDR3 is TGTGCCAGCAGCACCTGGACAGGGGGGGTCTCCTACAATGAGCAGTTCTTC. It specifies CASSTWTGGVSYNEQFF. The chain uses TRBV28 and TRBJ2-1; 10 positions agree with TRBD1. The V gene's germline CDR1 is MDHEN and CDR2 SYDVKM. The CDR3 extends over 17 amino acids. With V trimmed by 6 bases and J by 0 bases, 8 bases remained unmatched.

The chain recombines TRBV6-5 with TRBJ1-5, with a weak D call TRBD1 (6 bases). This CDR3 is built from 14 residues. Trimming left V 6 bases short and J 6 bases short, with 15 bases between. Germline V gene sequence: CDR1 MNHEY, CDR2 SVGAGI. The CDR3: CASSRAGAGQPQHF. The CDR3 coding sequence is TGTGCCAGCAGCCGGGCGGGGGCAGGTCAGCCCCAGCATTTT.

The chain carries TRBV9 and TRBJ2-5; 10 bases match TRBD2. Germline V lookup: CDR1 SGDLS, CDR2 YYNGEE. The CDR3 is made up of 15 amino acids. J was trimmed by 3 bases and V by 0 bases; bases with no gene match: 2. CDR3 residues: CASSVGTSGEETQYF. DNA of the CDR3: TGTGCCAGCAGCGTAGGGACTAGCGGAGAAGAGACCCAGTACTTC.

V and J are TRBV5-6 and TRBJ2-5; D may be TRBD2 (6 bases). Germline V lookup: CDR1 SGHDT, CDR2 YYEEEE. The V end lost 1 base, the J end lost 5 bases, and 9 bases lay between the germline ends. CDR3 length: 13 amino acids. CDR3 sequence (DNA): TGTGCCAGCAGCTTGCGCGCGGGGGAGACCCAGTACTTC. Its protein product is CASSLRAGETQYF. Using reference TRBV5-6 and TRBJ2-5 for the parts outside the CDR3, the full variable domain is DAGVTQSPTHLIKTRGQQVTLRCSPKSGHDTVSWYQQALGQGPQFIFQYYEEEERQRGNFPDRFSGHQFPNYSSELNVNALLLGDSALYLCASSLRAGETQYFGPGTRLLVL.

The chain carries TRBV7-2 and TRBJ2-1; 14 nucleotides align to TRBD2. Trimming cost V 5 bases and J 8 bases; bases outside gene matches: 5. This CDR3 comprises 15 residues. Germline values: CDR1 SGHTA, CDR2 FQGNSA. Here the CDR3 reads CASSPPGLAGDEQFF. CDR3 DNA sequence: TGTGCCAGCAGCCCTCCGGGACTAGCGGGGGATGAGCAGTTCTTC.

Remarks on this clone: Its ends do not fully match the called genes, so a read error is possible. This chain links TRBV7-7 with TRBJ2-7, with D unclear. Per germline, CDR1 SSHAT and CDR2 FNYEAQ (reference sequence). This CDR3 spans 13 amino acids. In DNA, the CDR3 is TGTGCTAGCAGCGCCGACTCGATTGGAGAGCAGTACTTC. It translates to CASSADSIGEQYF.

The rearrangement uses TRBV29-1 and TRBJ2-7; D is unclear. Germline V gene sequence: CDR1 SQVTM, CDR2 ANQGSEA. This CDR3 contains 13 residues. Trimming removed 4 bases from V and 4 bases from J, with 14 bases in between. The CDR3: CSVAFRRYYEQYF. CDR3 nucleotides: TGCAGCGTTGCATTCAGGCGTTATTACGAGCAGTACTTC.

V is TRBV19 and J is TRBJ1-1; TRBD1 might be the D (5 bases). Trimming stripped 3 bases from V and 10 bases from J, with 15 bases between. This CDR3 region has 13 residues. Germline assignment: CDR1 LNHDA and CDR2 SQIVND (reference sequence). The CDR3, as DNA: TGTGCCAGTAGTATTGACGGAGGGGATGGAGCTTTCTTT. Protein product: CASSIDGGDGAFF.

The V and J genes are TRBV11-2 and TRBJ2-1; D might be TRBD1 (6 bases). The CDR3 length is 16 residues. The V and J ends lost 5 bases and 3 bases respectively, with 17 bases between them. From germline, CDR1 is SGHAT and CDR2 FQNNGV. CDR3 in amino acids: CASSVLGGGNYNEQFF. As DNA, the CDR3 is TGTGCCAGCAGCGTACTAGGGGGTGGGAACTACAATGAGCAGTTCTTC.

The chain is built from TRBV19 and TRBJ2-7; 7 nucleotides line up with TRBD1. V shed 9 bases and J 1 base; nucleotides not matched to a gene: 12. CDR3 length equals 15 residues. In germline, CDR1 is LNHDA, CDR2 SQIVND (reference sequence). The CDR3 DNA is TGTGCCAGCCGCGTCGGCAGGGGGACATCCTACGAGCAGTACTTC. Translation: CASRVGRGTSYEQYF. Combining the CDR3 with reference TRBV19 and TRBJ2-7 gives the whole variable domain DGGITQSPKYLFRKEGQNVTLSCEQNLNHDAMYWYRQDPGQGLRLIYYSQIVNDFQKGDIAEGYSVSREKKESFPLTVTSAQKNPTAFYLCASRVGRGTSYEQYFGPGTRLTVT.

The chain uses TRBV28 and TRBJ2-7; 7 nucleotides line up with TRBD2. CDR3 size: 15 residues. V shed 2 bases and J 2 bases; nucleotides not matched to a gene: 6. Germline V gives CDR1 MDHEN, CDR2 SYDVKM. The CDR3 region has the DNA TGTGCCAGCAGTTTAATGGGAGGGGTCCCCTACGAGCAGTACTTC. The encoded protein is CASSLMGGVPYEQYF.

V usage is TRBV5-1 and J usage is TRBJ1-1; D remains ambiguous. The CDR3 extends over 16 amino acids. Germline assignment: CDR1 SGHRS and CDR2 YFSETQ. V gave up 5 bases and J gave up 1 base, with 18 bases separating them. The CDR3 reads CASSYIPGSSNTEAFF. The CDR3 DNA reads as TGCGCCAGCAGTTATATTCCGGGATCTTCGAACACTGAAGCTTTCTTT.

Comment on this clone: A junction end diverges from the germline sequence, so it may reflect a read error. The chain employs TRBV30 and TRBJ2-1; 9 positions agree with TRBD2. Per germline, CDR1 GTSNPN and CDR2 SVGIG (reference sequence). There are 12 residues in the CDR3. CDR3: CAWSVIAGVMVF. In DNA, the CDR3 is TGTGCCTGGAGTGTGATAGCGGGAGTTATGGTCTTC.

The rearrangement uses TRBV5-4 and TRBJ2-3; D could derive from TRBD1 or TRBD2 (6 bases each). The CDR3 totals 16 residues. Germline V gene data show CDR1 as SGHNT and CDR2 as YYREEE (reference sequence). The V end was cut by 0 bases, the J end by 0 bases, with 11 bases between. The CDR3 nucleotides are TGTGCCAGCAGCTTGGGGGGGGCCCTAAGCACAGATACGCAGTATTTT. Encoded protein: CASSLGGALSTDTQYF.

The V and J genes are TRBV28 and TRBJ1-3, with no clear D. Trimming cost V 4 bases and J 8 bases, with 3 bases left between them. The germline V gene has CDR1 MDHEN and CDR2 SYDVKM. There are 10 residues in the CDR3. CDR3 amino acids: CASSSHTIYF. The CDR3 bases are TGTGCCAGCAGTTCGCACACCATATATTTT.

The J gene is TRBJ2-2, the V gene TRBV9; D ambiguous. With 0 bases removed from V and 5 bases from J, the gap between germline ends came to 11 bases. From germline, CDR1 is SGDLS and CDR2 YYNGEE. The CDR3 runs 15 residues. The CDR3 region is CASSVAVAATGELFF. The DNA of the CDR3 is TGTGCCAGCAGCGTAGCTGTGGCAGCAACCGGGGAGCTGTTTTTT.

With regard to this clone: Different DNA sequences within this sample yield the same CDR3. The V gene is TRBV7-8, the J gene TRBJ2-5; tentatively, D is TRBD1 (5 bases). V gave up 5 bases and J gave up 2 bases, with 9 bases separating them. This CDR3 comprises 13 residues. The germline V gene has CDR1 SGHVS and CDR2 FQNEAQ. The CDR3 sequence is CASSPGPQETQYF. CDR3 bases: TGTGCCAGCAGCCCAGGGCCACAAGAGACCCAGTACTTC.

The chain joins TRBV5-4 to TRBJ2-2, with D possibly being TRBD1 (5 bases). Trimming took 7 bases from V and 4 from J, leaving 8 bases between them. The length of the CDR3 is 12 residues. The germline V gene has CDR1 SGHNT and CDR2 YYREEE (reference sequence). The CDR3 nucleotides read TGTGCCAGCTACAGGAGCACCGGGGAGCTGTTTTTT. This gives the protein CASYRSTGELFF.

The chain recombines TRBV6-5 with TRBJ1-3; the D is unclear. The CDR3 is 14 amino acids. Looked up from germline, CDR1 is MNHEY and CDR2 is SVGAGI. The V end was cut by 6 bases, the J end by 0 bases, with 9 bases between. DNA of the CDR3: TGTGCCAGCAGAGCTCGATTCTCTGGAAACACCATATATTTT. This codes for CASRARFSGNTIYF.

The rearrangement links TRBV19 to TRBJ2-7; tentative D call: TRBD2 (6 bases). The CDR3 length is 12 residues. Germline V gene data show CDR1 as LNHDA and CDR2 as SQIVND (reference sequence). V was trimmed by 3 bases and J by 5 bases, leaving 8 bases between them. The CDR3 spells CASSIAGNEQYF. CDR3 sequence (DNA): TGTGCCAGTAGTATTGCGGGGAACGAGCAGTACTTC.

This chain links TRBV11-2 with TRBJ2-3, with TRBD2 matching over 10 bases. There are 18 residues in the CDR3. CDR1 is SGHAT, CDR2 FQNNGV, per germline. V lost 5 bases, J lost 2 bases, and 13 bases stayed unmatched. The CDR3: CASSQEAGGTRSTDTQYF. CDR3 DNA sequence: TGTGCCAGCAGCCAAGAAGCGGGAGGGACCAGGTCCACAGATACGCAGTATTTT.